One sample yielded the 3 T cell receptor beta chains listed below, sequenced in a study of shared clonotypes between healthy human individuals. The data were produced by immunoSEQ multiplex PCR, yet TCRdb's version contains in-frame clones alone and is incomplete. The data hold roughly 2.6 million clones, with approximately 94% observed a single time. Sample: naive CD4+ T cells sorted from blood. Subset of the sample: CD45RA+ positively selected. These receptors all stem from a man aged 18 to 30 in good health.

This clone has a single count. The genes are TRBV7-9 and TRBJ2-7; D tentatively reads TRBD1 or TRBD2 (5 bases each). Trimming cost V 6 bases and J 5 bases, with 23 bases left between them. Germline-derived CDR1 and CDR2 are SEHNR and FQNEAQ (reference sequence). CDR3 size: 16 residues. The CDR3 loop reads CASRRDGALTTHEQYF. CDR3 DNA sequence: TGTGCCAGCAGACGGGACGGGGCCCTCACTACCCACGAGCAGTACTTC.

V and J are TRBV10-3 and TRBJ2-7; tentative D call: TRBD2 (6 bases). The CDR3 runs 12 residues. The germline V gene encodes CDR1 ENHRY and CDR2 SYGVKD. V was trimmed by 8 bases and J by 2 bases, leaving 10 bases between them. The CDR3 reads CAIGTATYEQYF. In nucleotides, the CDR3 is TGTGCCATCGGGACTGCAACCTACGAGCAGTACTTC.

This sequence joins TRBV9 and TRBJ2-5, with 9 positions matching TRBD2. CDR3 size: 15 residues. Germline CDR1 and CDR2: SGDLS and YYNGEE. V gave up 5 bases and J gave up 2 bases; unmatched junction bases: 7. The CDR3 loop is CASSRASGVQETQYF. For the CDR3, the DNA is TGTGCCAGCAGTCGGGCTAGCGGGGTACAAGAGACCCAGTACTTC.